The 6 T cell receptor beta chains below come from one sample, sequenced in a study of blood T cell repertoires in COVID-19. Assay: immunoSEQ multiplex PCR; the TCRdb copy retains only in-frame clones and omits some. The data show some 99,000 clones, roughly 83% seen once. The sequencing sample was made of peripheral blood. These TCRs come from an older woman with acute or convalescent COVID-19.

The V gene is TRBV12-3 or TRBV12-4, the J gene TRBJ2-3; a weak D match, TRBD2 (6 bases). The V end was cut by 5 bases, the J end by 3 bases, with 6 bases between. This CDR3 has 12 amino acids. Here the CDR3 reads CASSGGTDTQYF. Here the CDR3 DNA reads TGTGCCAGCAGTGGGGGGACAGATACGCAGTATTTT.

This CDR3 is CASNPSGGYTDTQYF. In nucleotides, the CDR3 is TGTGCCAGCAACCCTAGCGGGGGGTACACAGATACGCAGTATTTT. The chain joins TRBV6-5 to TRBJ2-3; 11 bases map to TRBD2. V gave up 7 bases and J gave up 2 bases; unmatched junction bases: 5. This CDR3 has 15 amino acids. The germline gives CDR1 MNHEY, CDR2 SVGAGI.

V usage is TRBV12-5 and J usage is TRBJ1-3; D is uncertain. Germline CDR1 LGHNT, CDR2 FRNRAP. V was cut by 6 bases and J by 1 base, with 10 bases left in between. This CDR3 contains 14 residues. CDR3 in DNA: TGTGCTAGTGGGCTGTCGGGGTCTGGAAACACCATATATTTT. Translated, it gives CASGLSGSGNTIYF.

V usage is TRBV2 and J usage is TRBJ2-1, with D possibly TRBD2 on 5 matching bases. The V end lost 4 bases, the J end lost 6 bases, and 13 bases lay between the germline ends. In germline, CDR1 is SNHLY, CDR2 FYNNEI. CDR3 size: 14 residues. The CDR3 DNA is TGTGCCAGCAGTGCCACACTAGGTGGCAATGAGCAGTTCTTC. Translation gives CASSATLGGNEQFF.

The V gene is TRBV6-5, the J gene TRBJ2-4; D might be TRBD1 (6 bases). The CDR3 is 15 residues long. The germline gives CDR1 MNHEY, CDR2 SVGAGI. Trimming took off 1 base at V and 7 bases at J, with 14 bases between the two ends. The CDR3: CASSYLLDRRNIQYF. The CDR3 DNA follows: TGTGCCAGCAGTTACTTGCTCGACAGGCGGAACATTCAGTACTTC.

This chain links TRBV2 with TRBJ2-6, with 11 bases that match TRBD2. In germline, CDR1 is SNHLY, CDR2 FYNNEI. V lost 0 bases and J lost 5; bases outside the gene matches: 9. CDR3 length: 19 amino acids. CDR3 loop: CASSEATSGGSLRANVLTF. CDR3 DNA: TGTGCCAGCAGTGAAGCCACTAGCGGGGGTTCTCTTCGGGCCAACGTCCTGACTTTC.